This T cell receptor (beta chain) was recovered during a study of blood T cell repertoires in COVID-19. Study at large: From the United States, Italy and Spain came samples of acute and convalescent COVID-19. In each case, the material was cDNA or gDNA derived from T cells, B-cell-depleted T cells, or PBMCs.

Authors' methods: Researchers report that nucleated cell counts were estimated from reference gene primer amplification. The assay was immunoSEQ multiplex PCR, and TCRdb's table has in-frame clones only and misses some. V and J calls and clone size are as listed in that table; D and trimming were resolved from the DNA. The repertoire holds about 250,000 clones, with roughly 80% as singletons. The sequence was obtained from a woman aged 40 to 50 with active or convalescent COVID-19. The sequencing sample was made of peripheral blood.

The CDR3 DNA reads as TGTGCCAGCAGCTGGGGCGTCGGGCAGCCGGACACTGAAGCTTTCTTT. It codes for CASSWGVGQPDTEAFF. The chain is built from TRBV5-6 and TRBJ1-1, with D perhaps matching TRBD1 (5 bases). CDR1 is SGHDT and CDR2 is YYEEEE in the germline V gene. The CDR3 loop spans 16 amino acids. Between the trimmed V and J ends, which lost 3 bases and 3 bases, there was a span of 18 bases. Full variable domain (outside the CDR3, taken from reference TRBV5-6 and TRBJ1-1): DAGVTQSPTHLIKTRGQQVTLRCSPKSGHDTVSWYQQALGQGPQFIFQYYEEEERQRGNFPDRFSGHQFPNYSSELNVNALLLGDSALYLCASSWGVGQPDTEAFFGQGTRLTVV.